One and the same sample provided the 5 T cell receptor beta chains below, sequenced in a study of T cells in women clearing cervical HPV infection. Assay used: immunoSEQ multiplex PCR; TCRdb lists only in-frame clones, some missing. The specimen's table records 15,000 to 20,000 clones. The sample comprised blood buffy coat. All receptors derive from a woman between 18 and 75 years old with a cervical HPV16 infection that either progressed to CIN3+ or cleared (not recorded which).

On this clone itself: The observed sequence ends 3 residues before the CDR3 terminus, with the missing tail filled in from the germline J gene. J is TRBJ2-4 and V is TRBV7-9; maybe TRBD2 (5 bases). Germline values: CDR1 SEHNR, CDR2 FQNEAQ (reference sequence). This CDR3 comprises 15 residues. CDR3 bases read: TGTGCCAGCAGCTTAGTTCGACCTAAAGCGGAAGGT. Translated: CASSLVRPKAEG. From start to end, the CDR3 is CASSLVRPKAEGQYF.

In regard to this clone: The read ends 3 residues shy of where the CDR3 ends; the end is completed using the germline J gene. The chain uses TRBV7-2 and TRBJ2-3; D is unresolved. This CDR3 has 14 residues. The V gene lost 5 bases and the J gene lost 5 bases, with 14 bases spanning the gap. The V gene's germline CDR1 is SGHTA and CDR2 FQGNSA. CDR3 sequence: CASSPSPSGDTQYF. The covered CDR3 bases are TGTGCCAGCAGCCCGAGCCCCTCAGGAGATACG.

Turning to this clone: The read ends 3 residues shy of where the CDR3 ends; the end is completed using the germline J gene. V usage is TRBV19 and J usage is TRBJ1-2; TRBD1 agrees at 7 bases. Per germline, CDR1 LNHDA and CDR2 SQIVND (reference sequence). The CDR3 covers 15 residues. The sequenced part of the CDR3 DNA is TGTGCCAGTAGTATTGGGAGGGGGCTTTGGAATGAC. Amino acids: CASSIGRGLWND. The whole CDR3 protein is CASSIGRGLWNDYTF.

Comments on this clone: The CDR3 end falls 3 residues outside the read, so it is completed with the germline J gene. This chain joins TRBV12-5 and TRBJ2-2; D unclear. Germline values: CDR1 LGHNT, CDR2 FRNRAP. This CDR3 has 12 amino acids. CDR3 in amino acids: CASGLDYQALFF. CDR3 DNA (partial): TGTGCTAGTGGTTTGGACTACCAAGCG.

To note about this clone: With the read ending 3 residues before the CDR3 end, the germline J gene is used to fill in that end. The V call is TRBV18, the J call TRBJ2-3, with 8 bases matching TRBD1. The CDR3 is 14 amino acids. CDR1 and CDR2 (germline): KGHSH, LQKENI. CDR3 bases read: TGTGCCAGCTCACCGGACAGGGTAGGTCAGCCG. Protein sequence: CASSPDRVGQP. The entire CDR3 reads CASSPDRVGQPQYF.